This T cell receptor beta chain was sequenced during a study of T cells after yellow fever vaccination. This clonotype was recorded at least ten times. Germline V gives CDR1 ENHRY, CDR2 SYGVKD. The J segment lost 4 bases and the V segment lost 6 bases, leaving 13 bases of the junction unmatched. The CDR3 loop spans 17 amino acids. One entry per CDR3 protein, called by TCRdb with MiXCR from the 5' RACE reads. The sample holds some 350,000 distinct CDR3 sequences; around a tenth are singletons and the top ten take roughly 18%. The receptor's source is a man between 18 and 35 years old who received the YFV17D yellow fever vaccine. The J gene is TRBJ2-3, the V gene TRBV10-3, with 10 bases identical to TRBD1. Material: PBMCs, obtained on the day of the first yellow fever vaccination. CDR3 region: CAISWPKDRGSADTQYF. For the CDR3, the DNA is TGTGCCATCAGCTGGCCGAAGGACAGGGGGTCCGCAGATACGCAGTATTTT.